One and the same sample provided the 30 T cell receptor beta chains below, sequenced in a study of T cell repertoires in ileal Crohn's disease. This table comes from immunoSEQ multiplex PCR, and its TCRdb copy is limited to in-frame clones, with some not included. The sample includes approximately 12,000 clones, about 70% of them seen just once. The sequenced sample was ileal tissue. The receptors stem from an adult with Crohn's disease.

V and J are TRBV30 and TRBJ2-7; 8 bases align to TRBD1. In germline, CDR1 is GTSNPN, CDR2 SVGIG (reference sequence). V was clipped by 2 bases and J by 0 bases; unmatched bases: 6. The CDR3 has 15 residues. The CDR3 nucleotides read TGTGCCTGGAGTCTCCCGGACAGGGCCTCCTACGAGCAGTACTTC. As protein: CAWSLPDRASYEQYF.

The chain carries TRBV15 and TRBJ1-2; 7 positions match TRBD1. V shed 1 base, J shed 4 bases, and the junction held 6 bases outside the gene matches. The CDR3 sequence is 15 residues long. Germline loops: CDR1 LNHNV, CDR2 YYDKDF (reference sequence). The CDR3 bases are TGTGCCACCAGCAGAGCTCCCCCAGGGGGCTATGGCTACACCTTC. It yields the protein CATSRAPPGGYGYTF. Full variable domain (rest looked up from reference TRBV15 and TRBJ1-2): DAMVIQNPRYQVTQFGKPVTLSCSQTLNHNVMYWYQQKSSQAPKLLFHYYDKDFNNEADTPDNFQSRRPNTSFCFLDIRSPGLGDTAMYLCATSRAPPGGYGYTFGSGTRLTVV.

In its sample, this clone was seen once. The chain recombines TRBV5-6 with TRBJ2-2; TRBD1 matches 7 bases. The CDR3 is made up of 15 amino acids. With 4 bases clipped from V and 3 bases from J, the junction kept 6 bases outside the gene matches. Germline-derived CDR1 and CDR2 are SGHDT and YYEEEE. Here the CDR3 reads CASSLHDRDTGELFF. The CDR3 DNA is TGTGCCAGCAGCCTACACGACAGGGACACCGGGGAGCTGTTTTTT.

V is TRBV5-1 and J is TRBJ1-3; possible D gene TRBD1, 6 bases. Germline CDR1 and CDR2: SGHRS and YFSETQ. The V gene lost 0 bases and the J gene lost 3 bases, with 10 bases spanning the gap. There are 15 residues in the CDR3. For the CDR3, the DNA is TGCGCCAGCAGCTTGGGCGGGGGCAGTGGAAACACCATATATTTT. It encodes CASSLGGGSGNTIYF.

The chain couples TRBV7-3 to TRBJ2-1; TRBD2 agrees at 10 bases. Germline assignment: CDR1 SGHTA and CDR2 FQGTGA. This CDR3 is built from 16 residues. Trimming cost V 5 bases and J 6 bases; bases outside gene matches: 10. CDR3 protein: CASSRPSGGAFNEQFF. The CDR3 bases are TGTGCCAGCAGCCGACCCAGCGGGGGGGCTTTCAATGAGCAGTTCTTC.

This chain uses TRBV5-1 with TRBJ2-3, with a tentative D call TRBD2 (6 bases). The CDR3 consists of 14 residues. Germline V gene lookup returns CDR1 SGHRS and CDR2 YFSETQ. Between the trimmed V and J ends, which lost 3 bases and 0 bases, there was a span of 8 bases. CDR3 coding DNA: TGCGCCAGCAGCTGGCGGGGTAGCACAGATACGCAGTATTTT. This translates into CASSWRGSTDTQYF.

The rearrangement uses TRBV30 and TRBJ2-5; tentatively, D is TRBD2 (6 bases). Trimming took off 5 bases at V and 5 bases at J, with 18 bases between the two ends. The CDR3 contains 14 residues. Germline V gives CDR1 GTSNPN, CDR2 SVGIG (reference sequence). CDR3 in DNA: TGTGCCTGGCATAGGGACTCCCCTAGGGAGACCCAGTACTTC. It yields the protein CAWHRDSPRETQYF.

This chain connects TRBV28 to TRBJ2-6, with TRBD1 as a possible D gene (6 bases). The CDR3 length is 14 residues. CDR1 and CDR2 from the germline V gene are MDHEN and SYDVKM. The ends were cut back, 8 bases at V and 0 bases at J, with 8 bases in the middle. CDR3 coding DNA: TGTGCCAGCGGACAGTTCTCTGGGGCCAACGTCCTGACTTTC. Its translation: CASGQFSGANVLTF.

The CDR3 DNA reads TGCGCCAGCAGCTTGGCCGGGACTAGCGGGGGGCCTACCAACGAGCAGTACTTC. This encodes CASSLAGTSGGPTNEQYF. The gene calls are TRBV5-1 and TRBJ2-7; 15 nucleotides agree with TRBD2. CDR1 and CDR2 (germline): SGHRS, YFSETQ. The CDR3 covers 18 residues. Trimming cost V 0 bases and J 5 bases; bases outside gene matches: 9.

This clone has just one count. This chain joins TRBV5-1 and TRBJ2-3; 10 positions match TRBD1. The CDR3 is 16 residues long. Germline trimming cut 4 bases from V and 1 base from J; bases unmatched to any gene: 6. Looked up from germline, CDR1 is SGHRS and CDR2 is YFSETQ. The CDR3 spells CASSPDGQGGTDTQYF. As DNA, the CDR3 is TGCGCCAGCAGCCCCGATGGACAGGGGGGCACAGATACGCAGTATTTT.

V is TRBV27 and J is TRBJ2-7; TRBD1 might be the D (5 bases). Germline CDR1 is MNHEY and CDR2 is SMNVEV (reference sequence). This CDR3 comprises 15 residues. Trimming cost V 0 bases and J 2 bases, with 11 bases left between them. In DNA form, the CDR3 reads TGTGCCAGCAGTTTATCGGGGCAGTACCCCTACGAGCAGTACTTC. Encoded protein: CASSLSGQYPYEQYF.

This sequence joins TRBV7-2 and TRBJ1-2, with TRBD1 as a possible D gene (5 bases). The CDR3 extends over 14 amino acids. Trimming stripped 5 bases from V and 6 bases from J, with 16 bases between. From germline, CDR1 is SGHTA and CDR2 FQGNSA. The CDR3, as DNA: TGTGCCAGCAGCCGATTCAGGGCAGGAGATGGCTACACCTTC. Its protein product is CASSRFRAGDGYTF.

The chain recombines TRBV5-1 with TRBJ2-3, with TRBD1 as a possible D gene (5 bases). V was pared by 7 bases and J by 5 bases, with 14 bases between. Germline assignment: CDR1 SGHRS and CDR2 YFSETQ. The CDR3 has 13 residues. CDR3 DNA: TGCGCCAGCTGCCAGGGTAGTGGAGATACGCAGTATTTT. Amino acid sequence: CASCQGSGDTQYF.

The chain combines TRBV29-1 with TRBJ1-2; D might be TRBD1 (6 bases). The CDR3 has 13 amino acids. V was cut by 8 bases and J by 0 bases, with 13 bases left in between. Germline CDR1 is SQVTM and CDR2 is ANQGSEA. DNA of the CDR3: TGCAGCTCGAGGACAGCATCTAACTATGGCTACACCTTC. Translated: CSSRTASNYGYTF.

Only a few counts were recorded for this clone. The V and J genes are TRBV7-9 and TRBJ1-4; no clear D gene. Looked up from germline, CDR1 is SEHNR and CDR2 is FQNEAQ (reference sequence). Between the trimmed V and J ends, which lost 5 bases and 3 bases, there was a span of 13 bases. The CDR3 extends over 15 amino acids. CDR3 protein: CASSRLVSANEKLFF. CDR3 coding DNA: TGTGCCAGCAGCCGCCTGGTCAGCGCTAATGAAAAACTGTTTTTT.

The V call is TRBV30, the J call TRBJ2-7; D may be TRBD2 (5 bases). The CDR3 extends over 14 amino acids. In germline, CDR1 is GTSNPN, CDR2 SVGIG (reference sequence). Trimming left V 4 bases short and J 2 bases short, with 15 bases between. The CDR3 coding sequence is TGTGCCTGGATCCCAAAGAGGGAACCCTACGAGCAGTACTTC. Translating gives CAWIPKREPYEQYF. The variable domain in full, with the rest retrieved from reference TRBV30 and TRBJ2-7, is SQTIHQWPATLVQPVGSPLSLECTVEGTSNPNLYWYRQAAGRGLQLLFYSVGIGQISSEVPQNLSASRPQDRQFILSSKKLLLSDSGFYLCAWIPKREPYEQYFGPGTRLTVT.

The rearrangement uses TRBV10-2 and TRBJ2-7, with D possibly TRBD1 on 6 matching bases. The CDR3 runs to 14 residues. Germline V gene data show CDR1 as WSHSY and CDR2 as SAAADI. V was cut by 4 bases and J by 4 bases, with 14 bases left in between. The CDR3 region is CASSAQGVGYEQYF. The DNA of the CDR3 is TGCGCCAGCAGTGCACAGGGTGTAGGGTACGAGCAGTACTTC.

The CDR3 region has the DNA TGTGCCAGCAGTGAACGGGGAACCTCTGAAGCTTTCTTT. Its translation: CASSERGTSEAFF. The chain carries TRBV2 and TRBJ1-1; D uncertain. Germline loops: CDR1 SNHLY, CDR2 FYNNEI. The V end was cut by 2 bases, the J end by 6 bases, with 10 bases between. The CDR3 length is 13 residues. Drawing the rest from reference TRBV2 and TRBJ1-1, the complete variable domain is EPEVTQTPSHQVTQMGQEVILRCVPISNHLYFYWYRQILGQKVEFLVSFYNNEISEKSEIFDDQFSVERPDGSNFTLKIRSTKLEDSAMYFCASSERGTSEAFFGQGTRLTVV.

The gene calls are TRBV29-1 and TRBJ1-5; TRBD1 is a possible D gene (6 bases). This CDR3 is 12 amino acids long. From germline, CDR1 is SQVTM and CDR2 ANQGSEA. Trimming left V 6 bases short and J 3 bases short, with 9 bases between. The CDR3 here is CSVGANNQPQHF. CDR3 DNA sequence: TGCAGCGTGGGGGCTAACAATCAGCCCCAGCATTTT.

The J gene is TRBJ2-2, the V gene TRBV9; 8 nucleotides match TRBD1. The CDR3 runs to 15 residues. J gave up 4 bases and V 3 bases, and 5 bases lay outside the gene matches. Germline CDR1 and CDR2: SGDLS and YYNGEE. The CDR3 here is CASSGGQGFTGELFF. CDR3 coding DNA: TGTGCCAGCAGCGGAGGACAGGGATTCACCGGGGAGCTGTTTTTT.

The V call is TRBV30, the J call TRBJ1-2, with 7 nucleotides matching TRBD1. Per the germline V gene, CDR1 is GTSNPN and CDR2 is SVGIG (reference sequence). V lost 3 bases to trimming and J lost 8 bases; unmatched junction nucleotides: 12. CDR3 length: 14 amino acids. The DNA for the CDR3 is TGTGCCTGGAGAGTATCGGGGACAGAAGGGGGCTACACCTTC. Amino acids: CAWRVSGTEGGYTF.

The chain uses TRBV6-6 and TRBJ1-2, with D possibly being TRBD1 (5 bases). V was clipped by 5 bases and J by 7 bases, with 23 bases between them. This CDR3 has 16 residues. The germline V gene has CDR1 MNHNY and CDR2 SVGAGI (reference sequence). CDR3 coding DNA: TGTGCCAGCAGTACGACGACGGGATCAAGGGGAGGTGGCTACACCTTC. It codes for CASSTTTGSRGGGYTF.

The chain links TRBV5-1 to TRBJ1-2; TRBD1 might be the D (5 bases). CDR1 is SGHRS, CDR2 YFSETQ, per germline. V lost 0 bases to trimming and J lost 7 bases, with 19 bases between them. The CDR3 length is 16 residues. CDR3 nucleotide sequence: TGCGCCAGCAGCTTGGACCCAGGAGCGGGGCCAGGTGGCTACACCTTC. Translated, it gives CASSLDPGAGPGGYTF.

The chain's CDR3 is CASQPGLALNEQFF. CDR3 nucleotide sequence: TGCGCCAGTCAACCGGGACTAGCGTTAAATGAGCAGTTCTTC. The rearrangement uses TRBV4-1 and TRBJ2-1; TRBD2 matches at 10 bases. Per the germline V gene, CDR1 is MGHRA and CDR2 is YSYEKL. The J segment lost 7 bases and the V segment lost 9 bases, leaving 9 bases of the junction unmatched. The CDR3 runs to 14 residues.

In regard to this clone: Other DNA variants within this sample encode the same CDR3. V usage is TRBV18 and J usage is TRBJ2-3; 7 bases agree with TRBD1. The CDR3 loop spans 14 amino acids. The junction had 0 bases not matched to a gene; V was cut back by 2 bases and J by 1 base. Germline loops: CDR1 KGHSH, CDR2 LQKENI. The CDR3 reads CASSPTGGTDTQYF. CDR3 nucleotide sequence: TGTGCCAGCTCACCAACAGGGGGCACAGATACGCAGTATTTT.

The chain is built from TRBV5-8 and TRBJ1-1; maybe TRBD1 (5 bases). The CDR3 is 14 amino acids. Germline CDR1 and CDR2: SGHTS and YDEGEE. V lost 2 bases and J lost 3, with 11 bases in between. DNA of the CDR3: TGTGCCAGCAGCTTCAGGGAGGGTGACACTGAAGCTTTCTTT. This sequence encodes CASSFREGDTEAFF.

The V and J genes are TRBV30 and TRBJ1-5; TRBD1 matches 9 bases. This CDR3 spans 18 amino acids. After removal of 0 bases from V and 2 bases from J, the junction contained 11 bases not matched to a gene. Germline loops: CDR1 GTSNPN, CDR2 SVGIG (reference sequence). CDR3 sequence (DNA): TGTGCCTGGAGTGTGGGGTTCGGGACAGGGTCGCGCAATCAGCCCCAGCATTTT. Translation gives CAWSVGFGTGSRNQPQHF. The full variable domain, with the rest looked up from reference TRBV30 and TRBJ1-5, is SQTIHQWPATLVQPVGSPLSLECTVEGTSNPNLYWYRQAAGRGLQLLFYSVGIGQISSEVPQNLSASRPQDRQFILSSKKLLLSDSGFYLCAWSVGFGTGSRNQPQHFGDGTRLSIL.

On this clone: In the same sample, other DNA sequences code for this CDR3. The chain is built from TRBV6-5 and TRBJ2-5; 7 bases line up with TRBD2. The V gene's germline CDR1 is MNHEY and CDR2 SVGAGI. J lost 4 bases, V lost 0 bases, and 2 bases had no gene match. The CDR3 is made up of 14 amino acids. CDR3 sequence: CASSYSGGGETQYF. The CDR3 region has the DNA TGTGCCAGCAGTTACTCTGGCGGGGGAGAGACCCAGTACTTC.

The V gene is TRBV10-3, the J gene TRBJ2-5; 7 positions match TRBD2. The CDR3 is made up of 13 amino acids. V was pared by 4 bases and J by 5 bases, with 4 bases of the junction left unmatched. The germline V gene encodes CDR1 ENHRY and CDR2 SYGVKD. The CDR3: CAISAGGGETQYF. CDR3 sequence (DNA): TGTGCCATCAGTGCGGGGGGAGGCGAGACCCAGTACTTC.

This clone has only one observation. V gene TRBV4-2 combines with J gene TRBJ2-7, with 11 bases matching TRBD2. With 0 bases clipped from V and 4 bases from J, the junction kept 14 bases outside the gene matches. Germline CDR1 reads LGHNA; CDR2 reads YNFKEQ. The CDR3 runs to 19 residues. The CDR3 here is CASSQDLLTSGGAGYEQYF. CDR3 bases: TGTGCCAGCAGCCAAGATCTATTAACTAGCGGGGGAGCAGGTTACGAGCAGTACTTC.